The 15 T cell receptor beta chains given below trace back to one sample, sequenced in a study of Graves' ophthalmopathy and Graves' hyperthyroidism. TCR beta CDR3 amplification used RNA transcripts. Following a first-round RT-PCR that used HTBI primers, a second-round multiplex PCR was carried out. TCRdb passed the multiplex PCR reads through MiXCR, listing each CDR3 protein once. This sample has 400,000 or so distinct CDR3 sequences, with 15% found just once. The sample taken for sequencing was peripheral blood. Receptor source: a woman aged 18 to 35 with stable Graves' hyperthyroidism.

In this sample, this clonotype turned up many times. The rearrangement links TRBV2 to TRBJ1-6; D not resolved. V lost 1 base to trimming and J lost 8 bases, with 12 bases between them. This CDR3 region has 15 residues. Per the germline V gene, CDR1 is SNHLY and CDR2 is FYNNEI. CDR3 protein: CASSEEIEADSPLHF. The CDR3 DNA sequence: TGTGCCAGCAGTGAAGAAATAGAGGCGGATTCACCCCTCCACTTT.

This clonotype was detected many times. The chain is built from TRBV6-1 and TRBJ2-7, with D hard to call. The CDR3 consists of 15 residues. From germline, CDR1 is MNHNS and CDR2 SASEGT. V was shortened by 6 bases and J by 0 bases, with 15 bases between the two germline ends. CDR3: CASSPGSGHSYEQYF. The DNA for the CDR3 is TGTGCCAGCAGCCCTGGATCCGGCCACTCCTACGAGCAGTACTTC.

This clonotype was seen at least ten times. The rearrangement links TRBV6-5 to TRBJ2-4, with D possibly TRBD2 on 6 matching bases. CDR1 is MNHEY, CDR2 SVGAGI, per germline. V shed 0 bases and J shed 6 bases, with 15 bases lying between them. The CDR3 extends over 16 amino acids. The CDR3 DNA sequence: TGTGCCAGCAGTTACTCGAGGCAGGGAGGTGGAAACATTCAGTACTTC. Amino acids: CASSYSRQGGGNIQYF.

This clonotype showed up many times. V usage is TRBV6-5 and J usage is TRBJ2-2, with TRBD1 matching 8 bases. Germline V gives CDR1 MNHEY, CDR2 SVGAGI. V shed 6 bases, J shed 6 bases, and the junction held 3 bases outside the gene matches. CDR3 length equals 13 residues. CDR3 amino acids: CASRWTGPGELFF. The CDR3, as DNA: TGTGCCAGCAGGTGGACAGGGCCCGGGGAGCTGTTTTTT.

This clonotype was seen ten or more times. The V and J genes are TRBV6-2 or TRBV6-3 and TRBJ1-1; D is ambiguous. The germline V gene encodes CDR1 MNHEY and CDR2 SVGEGT. This CDR3 spans 12 amino acids. With 5 bases removed from V and 2 bases from J, the gap between germline ends came to 6 bases. The CDR3, as DNA: TGTGCCAGCAGTCTCTACAACACTGAAGCTTTCTTT. This translates into CASSLYNTEAFF.

This clonotype appeared a few times. V and J are TRBV29-1 and TRBJ2-2, with 8 bases lining up with TRBD2. The CDR3 has 13 amino acids. CDR1 is SQVTM and CDR2 is ANQGSEA in the germline V gene. The V gene end was trimmed by 6 bases and the J gene end by 4 bases; junction bases not matched to a gene: 4. Here the CDR3 reads CSVAGGVTGELFF. The CDR3 bases are TGCAGCGTCGCGGGGGGCGTCACCGGGGAGCTGTTTTTT.

This chain connects TRBV10-3 to TRBJ2-5; either TRBD1 or TRBD2 may supply D (6 bases each). The CDR3 is made up of 15 amino acids. The V end lost 4 bases, the J end lost 5 bases, and 17 bases lay between the germline ends. CDR1 is ENHRY, CDR2 SYGVKD, per germline. CDR3 nucleotide sequence: TGTGCCATCAGTGGGGACTCTCTTCAGGGGGAGACCCAGTACTTC. It translates to CAISGDSLQGETQYF.

This clonotype appeared a few times. J is TRBJ2-7 and V is TRBV12-3 or TRBV12-4, with D unresolved. The CDR3 runs 13 residues. V was clipped by 5 bases and J by 9 bases, with 17 bases between them. The chain's CDR3 is CASSLSAVRGQYF. The DNA of the CDR3 is TGTGCCAGCAGTCTCTCGGCAGTTCGAGGGCAGTACTTC.

The rearrangement links TRBV5-1 to TRBJ1-2; 8 nucleotides match TRBD1. Germline CDR1 and CDR2: SGHRS and YFSETQ. V was clipped by 5 bases and J by 4 bases; unmatched bases: 4. The CDR3 totals 13 residues. CDR3 DNA: TGCGCCAGCAGGCTAGACAGGGGCTATGGCTACACCTTC. It encodes CASRLDRGYGYTF.

This clonotype was observed at least ten times. This sequence joins TRBV6-2 or TRBV6-3 and TRBJ1-3; D remains ambiguous. The CDR3 loop spans 11 amino acids. The V gene's germline CDR1 is MNHEY and CDR2 SVGEGT. Between the trimmed V and J ends, which lost 7 bases and 4 bases, there was a span of 5 bases. CDR3 loop: CASTSGNTIYF. Here the CDR3 DNA reads TGTGCCAGCACTTCCGGAAACACCATATATTTT.

Many counts were recorded for this clonotype. This chain links TRBV5-6 with TRBJ2-7, with D possibly matching TRBD1 (6 bases). The V gene lost 3 bases and the J gene lost 10 bases, with 11 bases spanning the gap. Germline CDR1 reads SGHDT; CDR2 reads YYEEEE. CDR3 length: 11 amino acids. The CDR3 loop reads CASSSGQSQYF. CDR3 coding DNA: TGTGCCAGCAGCTCCGGACAGAGCCAGTACTTC. The full variable domain, with the rest looked up from reference TRBV5-6 and TRBJ2-7, is DAGVTQSPTHLIKTRGQQVTLRCSPKSGHDTVSWYQQALGQGPQFIFQYYEEEERQRGNFPDRFSGHQFPNYSSELNVNALLLGDSALYLCASSSGQSQYFGPGTRLTVT.

This clonotype was recorded many times. The rearrangement links TRBV19 to TRBJ1-5; TRBD1 matches at 7 bases. Germline V gene sequence: CDR1 LNHDA, CDR2 SQIVND (reference sequence). There are 16 residues in the CDR3. V gave up 6 bases and J gave up 6 bases; unmatched junction bases: 14. CDR3 protein: CASSHPPGGTGQPQHF. The DNA of the CDR3 is TGTGCCAGTAGCCACCCGCCAGGGGGAACGGGTCAGCCCCAGCATTTT.

This clonotype has ten or more counts. The CDR3 region has the DNA TGCAGCGTTGTCAGCGGGGGTCGACAAGAGACCCAGTACTTC. It specifies CSVVSGGRQETQYF. The chain links TRBV29-1 to TRBJ2-5; 8 nucleotides match TRBD2. Germline V lookup: CDR1 SQVTM, CDR2 ANQGSEA. The trim removed 4 bases at V and 2 bases at J, leaving 6 bases unmatched. The CDR3 length is 14 residues.

This clonotype has at least ten counts. The chain joins TRBV7-8 to TRBJ2-7; TRBD1 might be the D (6 bases). V gave up 2 bases and J gave up 0 bases, with 8 bases separating them. The length of the CDR3 is 14 residues. Germline-derived CDR1 and CDR2 are SGHVS and FQNEAQ. The CDR3 nucleotides read TGTGCCAGCAGCTTACAGGGGAACTCCTACGAGCAGTACTTC. Its translation is CASSLQGNSYEQYF.

This clonotype was observed many times. The gene calls are TRBV19 and TRBJ1-1; 8 nucleotides match TRBD1. V lost 3 bases, J lost 5 bases, and 14 bases stayed unmatched. CDR3 length equals 17 residues. CDR1 and CDR2 (germline): LNHDA, SQIVND (reference sequence). In DNA, the CDR3 is TGTGCCAGTAGTATCGGAGACAGGGGTTTTAGAGGGACTGAAGCTTTCTTT. It specifies CASSIGDRGFRGTEAFF.